A single sample is the source of the 32 T cell receptor beta chains below, sequenced in a study of T cell clones after liver transplantation (dated by TCRdb to 2018 to 2020). Library generation was performed with the immunoSEQ multiplex PCR assay. Here the immuneACCESS table is served through TCRdb, limited to in-frame sequences with V and J called. Missing clones are a known gap in these copies; in checked studies unresolved V genes cover under half, and the rest lacks a known reason. Within this sample are fewer than 110,000 clones, with around four fifths of them counted one time only. The biggest ten clones account for approximately 3% of the sample. Sample: CD4+ T cells from blood, taken approximately 45 months after liver transplant. These receptors were obtained from a human patient who received a liver transplant. After a transplant, some T cells may be of graft donor origin.

This chain connects TRBV5-6 to TRBJ2-7; TRBD1 agrees at 7 bases. V trimming: 4 bases; J trimming: 0 bases; junction bases outside the gene matches: 1. Germline V CDR1 and CDR2: SGHDT, YYEEEE. CDR3 length equals 13 residues. This chain's CDR3 is CASSPGGSYEQYF. CDR3 in DNA: TGTGCCAGCAGCCCAGGGGGCTCCTACGAGCAGTACTTC. The variable domain in full, completed from reference TRBV5-6 and TRBJ2-7, reads DAGVTQSPTHLIKTRGQQVTLRCSPKSGHDTVSWYQQALGQGPQFIFQYYEEEERQRGNFPDRFSGHQFPNYSSELNVNALLLGDSALYLCASSPGGSYEQYFGPGTRLTVT.

In DNA form, the CDR3 reads TGTGCCAGCAGCCAGGGCGGGGGCTGGTATGGCTACACCTTC. As protein: CASSQGGGWYGYTF. The chain is built from TRBV7-2 and TRBJ1-2, with D perhaps TRBD1 (6 bases). This CDR3 is built from 14 residues. Germline V gene data show CDR1 as SGHTA and CDR2 as FQGNSA. V was pared by 5 bases and J by 5 bases, with 15 bases between.

Only a few counts were recorded for this clone. The chain couples TRBV5-1 to TRBJ2-1, with D unclear. This CDR3 has 14 residues. Between the trimmed V and J ends, which lost 2 bases and 4 bases, there was a span of 10 bases. CDR1 and CDR2 (germline): SGHRS, YFSETQ. This CDR3 reads CASSFAMGYNEQFF. Written as DNA, the CDR3 is TGCGCCAGCAGCTTTGCAATGGGATACAATGAGCAGTTCTTC. The whole variable domain, filled in from reference TRBV5-1 and TRBJ2-1, reads KAGVTQTPRYLIKTRGQQVTLSCSPISGHRSVSWYQQTPGQGLQFLFEYFSETQRNKGNFPGRFSGRQFSNSRSEMNVSTLELGDSALYLCASSFAMGYNEQFFGPGTRLTVL.

The V call is TRBV25-1, the J call TRBJ2-3; 13 nucleotides align to TRBD2. CDR1 is MGHDK, CDR2 SYGVNS, per germline. The CDR3 runs to 15 residues. V shed 6 bases, J shed 2 bases, and the junction held 2 bases outside the gene matches. DNA for the CDR3: TGTGCCAGCAGGGGACTAGCGGGGTCCACAGATACGCAGTATTTT. Translation: CASRGLAGSTDTQYF.

The chain combines TRBV11-1 with TRBJ1-5, with D perhaps matching TRBD1 (5 bases). V was clipped by 6 bases and J by 1 base, with 16 bases between them. CDR3 length equals 16 residues. The V gene's germline CDR1 is SGHAT and CDR2 FQDESV (reference sequence). This CDR3 reads CASSLFPGLSNQPQHF. Written as DNA, the CDR3 is TGTGCCAGCAGTCTCTTCCCGGGGCTCAGCAATCAGCCCCAGCATTTT.

This clone was counted only a few times. V gene TRBV18 combines with J gene TRBJ2-2; 10 bases match TRBD2. The CDR3 length is 19 residues. Trimming at V came to 1 base and at J to 4 bases, leaving 12 bases not matched to a gene. Germline V gene data show CDR1 as KGHSH and CDR2 as LQKENI. The CDR3 bases are TGTGCCAGCTCACCACTAACGCTAGCGGGAGACCGTAGCACCGGGGAGCTGTTTTTT. Amino acid sequence: CASSPLTLAGDRSTGELFF.

The J gene is TRBJ2-3, the V gene TRBV27; D not certain. The germline V gene encodes CDR1 MNHEY and CDR2 SMNVEV (reference sequence). The V and J ends lost 7 bases and 2 bases respectively, with 22 bases between them. CDR3 length: 17 amino acids. For the CDR3, the DNA is TGTGCCAGCAACCCCTGGCCGCCGACCGGCTTCACAGATACGCAGTATTTT. Its protein product is CASNPWPPTGFTDTQYF.

This clone was picked up one time. The genes are TRBV28 and TRBJ2-5, with TRBD2 identical over 12 bases. This CDR3 spans 18 amino acids. Germline V gives CDR1 MDHEN, CDR2 SYDVKM. V shed 9 bases, J shed 5 bases, and the junction held 19 bases outside the gene matches. The CDR3 DNA reads TGTGCCAGTCGGCCGGGACATACTCTAGCGGGAGGGTGGGAGACCCAGTACTTC. The encoded protein is CASRPGHTLAGGWETQYF.

This chain's CDR3 is CASSQEGAGGIYEQYF. Here the CDR3 DNA reads TGCGCCAGCAGCCAAGAGGGGGCAGGGGGTATCTACGAGCAGTACTTC. J is TRBJ2-7 and V is TRBV4-3; 7 positions match TRBD1. V trimming: 0 bases; J trimming: 3 bases; junction bases outside the gene matches: 8. The germline V gene has CDR1 LGHNA and CDR2 YSLEER. The CDR3 loop spans 16 amino acids.

This clone came up a few times. V gene TRBV30 combines with J gene TRBJ2-6; D is ambiguous. The V end lost 0 bases, the J end lost 12 bases, and 12 bases lay between the germline ends. The CDR3 contains 13 residues. Germline V gene data show CDR1 as GTSNPN and CDR2 as SVGIG (reference sequence). The DNA for the CDR3 is TGTGCCTGGAGTGTACCTGCTGGATCCGTCCTGACTTTC. It codes for CAWSVPAGSVLTF.

The chain uses TRBV10-2 and TRBJ2-1, with D maybe TRBD1 (6 bases). V was cut by 2 bases and J by 0 bases, with 8 bases left in between. In germline, CDR1 is WSHSY, CDR2 SAAADI. This CDR3 is built from 15 residues. Here the CDR3 DNA reads TGCGCCAGCAGTGAGCCGGACAGCTCCTACAATGAGCAGTTCTTC. It is translated as CASSEPDSSYNEQFF.

This chain joins TRBV27 and TRBJ1-4, with 9 positions matching TRBD1. The V segment lost 6 bases and the J segment 8 bases; nucleotides outside the gene matches: 7. Germline V CDR1 and CDR2: MNHEY, SMNVEV (reference sequence). This CDR3 is 14 amino acids long. Written as DNA, the CDR3 is TGTGCCAGCAGCTGGGGACAGGGACGGGAAAAACTGTTTTTT. As protein: CASSWGQGREKLFF.

V usage is TRBV2 and J usage is TRBJ2-1; tentative D call: TRBD1 (6 bases). The V gene lost 5 bases and the J gene lost 7 bases, with 9 bases spanning the gap. The CDR3 totals 12 residues. Germline V gene lookup returns CDR1 SNHLY and CDR2 FYNNEI. The CDR3 protein is CASSFTGNEQFF. As DNA, the CDR3 is TGTGCCAGCAGTTTTACAGGGAATGAGCAGTTCTTC.

The chain is built from TRBV19 and TRBJ2-1; TRBD2 agrees at 7 bases. With V trimmed by 0 bases and J by 5 bases, 7 bases remained unmatched. Germline V lookup: CDR1 LNHDA, CDR2 SQIVND (reference sequence). The CDR3 has 16 residues. The CDR3 region is CASSIDRRLANNEQFF. CDR3 bases: TGTGCCAGTAGTATAGATCGGAGACTAGCCAACAATGAGCAGTTCTTC.

The chain has TRBV5-8 and TRBJ1-1; tentative D call: TRBD1 (6 bases). Germline assignment: CDR1 SGHTS and CDR2 YDEGEE. V was trimmed by 0 bases and J by 11 bases, leaving 8 bases between them. CDR3 length: 11 residues. The CDR3 DNA is TGTGCCAGCAGCTTGGTCAGGGGCGCTTTCTTT. Translating gives CASSLVRGAFF.

J is TRBJ2-2 and V is TRBV7-8, with D maybe TRBD1 (5 bases). CDR3 size: 17 residues. Germline V lookup: CDR1 SGHVS, CDR2 FQNEAQ. Trimming left V 0 bases short and J 0 bases short, with 11 bases between. The CDR3 sequence is CASSLALGAANTGELFF. CDR3 nucleotide sequence: TGTGCCAGCAGCTTAGCATTAGGGGCTGCGAACACCGGGGAGCTGTTTTTT.

J is TRBJ2-5 and V is TRBV6-1; D not certain. Looked up from germline, CDR1 is MNHNS and CDR2 is SASEGT. The V end was cut by 3 bases, the J end by 4 bases, with 9 bases between. The length of the CDR3 is 13 residues. The CDR3 nucleotides read TGTGCCAGCAGTGAGACGGGTGGAGAGACCCAGTACTTC. Translation: CASSETGGETQYF.

The chain links TRBV4-3 to TRBJ1-3; D unclear. Trimming removed 0 bases from V and 0 bases from J, with 15 bases in between. Looked up from germline, CDR1 is LGHNA and CDR2 is YSLEER. This CDR3 is 18 amino acids long. The CDR3, as DNA: TGCGCCAGCAGCCAAGACCTAAGGGCCCTCTTCTCTGGAAACACCATATATTTT. Protein product: CASSQDLRALFSGNTIYF.

This chain links TRBV7-9 with TRBJ1-2; D ambiguous. Trimming took 4 bases from V and 8 from J, leaving 14 bases between them. Germline V gene sequence: CDR1 SEHNR, CDR2 FQNEAQ (reference sequence). This CDR3 comprises 13 residues. As DNA, the CDR3 is TGTGCCAGCAGCTCGGCCGGCGGACGCGGCTACACCTTC. Encoded protein: CASSSAGGRGYTF.

This clone was observed a handful of times. This CDR3 is also generated by other DNA sequences in the sample. The chain is built from TRBV5-1 and TRBJ2-3, with D perhaps matching TRBD1 (5 bases). This CDR3 comprises 15 residues. V was trimmed by 0 bases and J by 0 bases, leaving 8 bases between them. CDR1 and CDR2 from the germline V gene are SGHRS and YFSETQ. CDR3 coding DNA: TGCGCCAGCAGCTTGGTTGGGGCAAGCACAGATACGCAGTATTTT. This encodes CASSLVGASTDTQYF.

The rearrangement links TRBV6-1 to TRBJ2-1; D not resolved. CDR1 is MNHNS, CDR2 SASEGT, per germline. V lost 5 bases, J lost 8 bases, and 13 bases lay in between. The CDR3 is 13 residues long. The CDR3 DNA reads as TGTGCCAGCAGTCCAAGCTACAGCCATGAGCAGTTCTTC. Encoded protein: CASSPSYSHEQFF.

Only one count was recorded for this clone. This chain connects TRBV5-6 to TRBJ2-5; D not resolved. Germline values: CDR1 SGHDT, CDR2 YYEEEE. V was clipped by 2 bases and J by 2 bases, with 7 bases between them. The CDR3 loop spans 13 amino acids. CDR3 in amino acids: CASSFTQQETQYF. The DNA for the CDR3 is TGTGCCAGCAGCTTCACCCAGCAAGAGACCCAGTACTTC.

The V and J genes are TRBV4-1 and TRBJ2-5; no firm D call. The V and J ends lost 7 bases and 2 bases respectively, with 14 bases between them. The CDR3 contains 14 residues. Germline values: CDR1 MGHRA, CDR2 YSYEKL. The CDR3 loop reads CASIISEGQETQYF. The CDR3, as DNA: TGCGCCAGCATCATAAGTGAAGGACAAGAGACCCAGTACTTC.

The rearrangement uses TRBV2 and TRBJ2-7; 7 bases line up with TRBD1. The CDR3 length is 13 residues. Germline lookup yields CDR1 SNHLY and CDR2 FYNNEI. V trimming: 6 bases; J trimming: 6 bases; junction bases outside the gene matches: 8. Here the CDR3 reads CASSPGQYGEQYF. DNA of the CDR3: TGTGCCAGCAGCCCGGGACAGTACGGCGAGCAGTACTTC.

The chain couples TRBV6-6 to TRBJ1-4, with a possible D match to TRBD1 (6 bases). There are 13 residues in the CDR3. Germline CDR1 and CDR2: MNHNY and SVGAGI (reference sequence). Trimming took off 7 bases at V and 3 bases at J, with 9 bases between the two ends. The CDR3 region has the DNA TGTGCCAGCAAGGGGGGGTCTAATGAAAAACTGTTTTTT. Amino acid sequence: CASKGGSNEKLFF.

CDR3 sequence: CASSRPPPLNTEAFF. The DNA of the CDR3 is TGTGCCAGCAGCCGCCCTCCTCCACTCAACACTGAAGCTTTCTTT. The V call is TRBV7-2, the J call TRBJ1-1; D unresolved. This CDR3 spans 15 amino acids. Per the germline V gene, CDR1 is SGHTA and CDR2 is FQGNSA. Trimming took 5 bases from V and 2 from J, leaving 15 bases between them.

The J gene is TRBJ2-3, the V gene TRBV6-5; D remains ambiguous. The germline V gene has CDR1 MNHEY and CDR2 SVGAGI. V gave up 0 bases and J gave up 3 bases, with 13 bases separating them. The CDR3 runs to 16 residues. The CDR3 DNA reads as TGTGCCAGCAGTTACTCCGGGTCCTTAAGGACAGATACGCAGTATTTT. Its protein is CASSYSGSLRTDTQYF.

The chain is built from TRBV15 and TRBJ2-2; 7 bases are shared with TRBD1. CDR1 is LNHNV, CDR2 YYDKDF, per germline (reference sequence). Unmatched junction bases numbered 7, after V lost 5 bases and J lost 4 bases. The CDR3 is made up of 15 amino acids. CDR3 DNA: TGTGCCACCAGCCCCCCGGGACAGCTCACCGGGGAGCTGTTTTTT. Protein sequence: CATSPPGQLTGELFF.

The rearrangement joins TRBV5-1 to TRBJ1-1; TRBD1 is a possible D gene (6 bases). There are 11 residues in the CDR3. Germline-derived CDR1 and CDR2 are SGHRS and YFSETQ. V dropped 5 bases and J dropped 4 bases, with 6 bases sitting between them. This CDR3 reads CASRGGTEAFF. The DNA for the CDR3 is TGCGCCAGCAGAGGGGGCACTGAAGCTTTCTTT.

The chain recombines TRBV28 with TRBJ2-7, with TRBD2 matching 8 bases. CDR3 size: 13 residues. Germline lookup yields CDR1 MDHEN and CDR2 SYDVKM. Losses at the gene ends were 9 bases for V and 2 bases for J; bases not matched to a gene: 6. The CDR3 spells CASRVAGPYEQYF. The CDR3 DNA reads as TGTGCCAGTAGGGTAGCGGGACCCTACGAGCAGTACTTC. Combining the CDR3 with reference TRBV28 and TRBJ2-7 gives the whole variable domain DVKVTQSSRYLVKRTGEKVFLECVQDMDHENMFWYRQDPGLGLRLIYFSYDVKMKEKGDIPEGYSVSREKKERFSLILESASTNQTSMYLCASRVAGPYEQYFGPGTRLTVT.

The rearrangement joins TRBV18 to TRBJ1-1; the D is unclear. Germline CDR1 is KGHSH and CDR2 is LQKENI. The V end lost 6 bases, the J end lost 2 bases, and 10 bases lay between the germline ends. This CDR3 region has 13 residues. CDR3 DNA: TGTGCCAGCTCCAACAATGACAACACTGAAGCTTTCTTT. It encodes CASSNNDNTEAFF.

This clone is a singleton in its sample. The rearrangement links TRBV7-3 to TRBJ2-7; 10 bases agree with TRBD1. From germline, CDR1 is SGHTA and CDR2 FQGTGA. The CDR3 has 13 amino acids. Trimming removed 4 bases from V and 6 bases from J; junction bases left unmatched: 3. CDR3 protein: CASSSTGGSEQYF. CDR3 DNA: TGTGCCAGCAGCTCGACAGGGGGCTCCGAGCAGTACTTC.